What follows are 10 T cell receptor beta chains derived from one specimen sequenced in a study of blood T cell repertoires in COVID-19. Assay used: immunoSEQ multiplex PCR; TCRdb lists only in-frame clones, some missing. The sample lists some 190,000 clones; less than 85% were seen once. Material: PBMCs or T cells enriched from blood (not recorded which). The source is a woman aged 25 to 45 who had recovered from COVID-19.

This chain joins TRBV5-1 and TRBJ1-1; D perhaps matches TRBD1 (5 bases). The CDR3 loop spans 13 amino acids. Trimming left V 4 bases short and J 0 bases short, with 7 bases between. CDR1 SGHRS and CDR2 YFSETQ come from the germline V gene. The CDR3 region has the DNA TGCGCCAGCAGCCTGACAGTGAACACTGAAGCTTTCTTT. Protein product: CASSLTVNTEAFF. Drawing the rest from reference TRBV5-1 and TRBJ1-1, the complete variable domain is KAGVTQTPRYLIKTRGQQVTLSCSPISGHRSVSWYQQTPGQGLQFLFEYFSETQRNKGNFPGRFSGRQFSNSRSEMNVSTLELGDSALYLCASSLTVNTEAFFGQGTRLTVV.

The CDR3 DNA reads TGCAGTGCTAGTCTTGGCGGGGACACAGATACGCAGTATTTT. Residues: CSASLGGDTDTQYF. The chain joins TRBV20-1 to TRBJ2-3; the D gene is possibly TRBD2 (6 bases). The V end was cut by 3 bases, the J end by 2 bases, with 12 bases between. The germline V gene encodes CDR1 DFQATT and CDR2 SNEGSKA (reference sequence). The CDR3 runs to 14 residues.

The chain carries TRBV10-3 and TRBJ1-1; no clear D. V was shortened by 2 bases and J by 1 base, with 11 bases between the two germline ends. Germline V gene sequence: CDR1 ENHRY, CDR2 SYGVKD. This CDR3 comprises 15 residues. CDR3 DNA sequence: TGTGCCATCAGTGAGCGTGGCGGAGCGAACACTGAAGCTTTCTTT. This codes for CAISERGGANTEAFF.

This chain's CDR3 is CASGTVTGYEQYF. In DNA, the CDR3 is TGTGCCAGCGGGACAGTAACGGGGTACGAGCAGTACTTC. The chain links TRBV3-1 (or the pseudogene TRBV3-2) to TRBJ2-7; 7 positions agree with TRBD1. CDR3 size: 13 residues. Germline CDR1 LGHDT, CDR2 YNNKEL (reference sequence). Unmatched junction bases numbered 8, after V lost 8 bases and J lost 4 bases.

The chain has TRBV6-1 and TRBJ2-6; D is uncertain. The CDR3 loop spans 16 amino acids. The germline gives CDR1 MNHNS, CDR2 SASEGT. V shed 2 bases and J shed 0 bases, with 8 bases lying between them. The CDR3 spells CASSESLRSGANVLTF. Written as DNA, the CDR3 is TGTGCCAGCAGTGAATCCCTGCGCTCTGGGGCCAACGTCCTGACTTTC.

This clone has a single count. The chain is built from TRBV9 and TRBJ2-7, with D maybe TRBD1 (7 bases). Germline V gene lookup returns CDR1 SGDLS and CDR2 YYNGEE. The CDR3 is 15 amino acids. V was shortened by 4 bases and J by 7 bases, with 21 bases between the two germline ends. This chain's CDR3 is CASSYQQGRSWEQYV. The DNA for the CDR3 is TGTGCCAGCAGCTACCAACAGGGGAGGTCATGGGAGCAGTACGTC.

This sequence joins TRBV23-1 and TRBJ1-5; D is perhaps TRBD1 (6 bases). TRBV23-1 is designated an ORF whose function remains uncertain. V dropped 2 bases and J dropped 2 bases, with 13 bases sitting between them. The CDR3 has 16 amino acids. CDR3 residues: CASSQLDRFGNQPQHF. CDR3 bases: TGCGCCAGCAGTCAACTGGACAGATTCGGCAATCAGCCCCAGCATTTT.

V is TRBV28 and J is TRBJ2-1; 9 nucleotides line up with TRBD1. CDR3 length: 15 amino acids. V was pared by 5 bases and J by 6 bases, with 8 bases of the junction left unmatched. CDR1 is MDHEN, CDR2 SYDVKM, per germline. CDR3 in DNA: TGTGCCAGCAGTCGAACGGGACAGGGACTCAATGAGCAGTTCTTC. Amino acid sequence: CASSRTGQGLNEQFF. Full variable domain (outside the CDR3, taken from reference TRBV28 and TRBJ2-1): DVKVTQSSRYLVKRTGEKVFLECVQDMDHENMFWYRQDPGLGLRLIYFSYDVKMKEKGDIPEGYSVSREKKERFSLILESASTNQTSMYLCASSRTGQGLNEQFFGPGTRLTVL.

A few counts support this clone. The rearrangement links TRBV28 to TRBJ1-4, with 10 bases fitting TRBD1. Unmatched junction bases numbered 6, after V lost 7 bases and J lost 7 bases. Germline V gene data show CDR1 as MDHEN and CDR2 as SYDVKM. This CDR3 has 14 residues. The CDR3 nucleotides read TGTGCCAGCAAAAGGACAGGGGGGGGTGAAAAACTGTTTTTT. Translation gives CASKRTGGGEKLFF. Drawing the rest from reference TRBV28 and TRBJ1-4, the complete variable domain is DVKVTQSSRYLVKRTGEKVFLECVQDMDHENMFWYRQDPGLGLRLIYFSYDVKMKEKGDIPEGYSVSREKKERFSLILESASTNQTSMYLCASKRTGGGEKLFFGSGTQLSVL.

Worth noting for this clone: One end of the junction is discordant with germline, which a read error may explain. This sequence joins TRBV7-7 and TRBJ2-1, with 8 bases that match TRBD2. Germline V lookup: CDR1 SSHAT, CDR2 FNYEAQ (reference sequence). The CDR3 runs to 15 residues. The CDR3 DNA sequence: TGTGCTAGCAGCTTAGGACTAGCTGGAAACAATGAGCAGTTCTTC. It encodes CASSLGLAGNNEQFF.